This T cell receptor (beta chain) came from a study of beta chain features in type 1 diabetes. This clone appeared many times. Every bit of the isolated RNA underwent reverse transcription, so sequencing read expressed TCRB transcripts. TCRdb keeps only in-frame clones here, not all; method: immunoSEQ multiplex PCR. This sample has approximately 140,000 clones, with 6.9% found just once. With 3 bases removed from V and 1 base from J, the gap between germline ends came to 9 bases. The CDR3 consists of 14 residues. Germline V CDR1 and CDR2: SGHAT, FQDESV (reference sequence). Naive, central memory, regulatory and stem cell-like memory cells within the CD4+ compartment were sorted using CD45RO/CCR7/CD25/CD127/CD95/CD27.

The V and J genes are TRBV11-1 and TRBJ2-5; weak D call: TRBD1 (6 bases). The TCR originated in a young woman in good health. Sequencing used central memory CD4+ T cells from blood. CDR3: CASSFEQGQETQYF. CDR3 nucleotides: TGTGCCAGCAGCTTCGAACAGGGCCAAGAGACCCAGTACTTC.